The T cell receptor (beta chain) under discussion was sequenced for a study of Graves' ophthalmopathy and Graves' hyperthyroidism. Stable hyperthyroidism denotes an absence of ophthalmopathy throughout 18 months of follow-up. Germline assignment: CDR1 MNHNS and CDR2 SASEGT. The CDR3 covers 15 residues. J gave up 2 bases and V 4 bases, and 7 bases lay outside the gene matches. There are many counts of this clonotype. RNA served as the template for amplifying TCR beta CDR3 regions. RT-PCR in the first round used HTBI primers; a second-round multiplex PCR followed. Each CDR3 protein is one row after TCRdb ran MiXCR on the multiplex PCR reads. The table lists 400,000 to 450,000 distinct CDR3 sequences, around 21% of them singletons.

J is TRBJ2-7 and V is TRBV6-1; 8 bases align to TRBD2. The sample was peripheral blood. The receptor comes from a young woman with stable Graves' hyperthyroidism. DNA of the CDR3: TGTGCCAGCAGTGCCGTAGTAGCGGGGACCTACGAGCAGTACTTC. It yields the protein CASSAVVAGTYEQYF.